This entry is about one T cell receptor (beta chain). These data are taken from a study of blood T cells in healthy people across ages. Donation came from healthy Caucasian individuals in Russia who were aged roughly 6 to 95. Through a sample-barcoded 5' primer and a J-beta primer mix, a second PCR was run for roughly 6 to 12 cycles. TCRdb processed the 5' RACE reads anew with MiXCR; each CDR3 protein has one entry. Among roughly 1,300,000 distinct CDR3 sequences listed, 59% were seen once. This receptor was identified in a man in his late teens or twenties in good health. Input material: blood.

The CDR3 DNA reads TGCAGCGTTGCCGGTGAGGGCACAGATACGCAGTATTTT. Amino acids: CSVAGEGTDTQYF. The chain couples TRBV29-1 to TRBJ2-3, with D hard to call. Per germline, CDR1 SQVTM and CDR2 ANQGSEA. V was pared by 4 bases and J by 1 base, with 9 bases between. There are 13 residues in the CDR3.